This TCR beta chain comes out of a study of shared clonotypes between healthy human individuals (dated by TCRdb to 2020 to 2021). Regarding the complete study: Three men and two women, aged 18 to 49 years, made up the cohort. Leukapheresis yielded between about 0.94 and 10 billion PBMCs per donor. Blood TCR repertoires of a handful of healthy adults were deeply sequenced to estimate repertoire size and the extent of clonotype sharing between individuals. To increase sequencing depth and limit assay-specific biases, TCR repertoire library preparation and sequencing were carried out by different laboratories using diverse techniques. For each donor, three plates each were used for CD4 naive and CD4 memory, two plates were used for CD8 naive, and one plate was used for CD8 memory. Here is what the overall study found, with its caveats: Naive subsets generally had larger estimated clonotype richness than memory subsets did. The genetic and exposure-history diversity represented was limited by the small number of donors. Only blood was sampled, and tissue TCR repertoires likely differ from those in blood. Based on pairwise subsampling, the degree of clonotype sharing among donors was expected to be affected by sequencing depth. When several donors were compared, the shared fraction of clonotypes was approximately 5% for naive CD4, approximately 3.5% for naive CD8, about 2.4% for memory CD4, and 0.4% for memory CD8. Even with the large sequencing depth, rarefaction of the sorted-subset datasets indicated that sequencing was incomplete. Higher generation probabilities were observed for clonotypes shared by all four sorted-subset donors than for non-shared clonotypes.

Counted from cysteine to phenylalanine, this CDR3 has 14 amino acids. The entry retains the CDR3 DNA only, 42 bases that are in frame from base 1. Sequences MNHEY (CDR1) and SMNVEV (CDR2) are obtained from the germline V gene (reference sequence). Between the V and J ends, shortened by 6 bases and 0 bases respectively, the junction contains 12 bases. Notes on this clone: The antigen this receptor binds is unknown. No much larger clone exists at a distance of one base, and base qualities are not known. Different DNA sequences within this sample yield the same CDR3.

CD8 naive samples were CD45RO-negative cells positively selected for CCR7, giving a CD45RA+CCR7+ population that excluded TemRA cells. Donors were healthy HIV-negative adults with no recently reported acute infections or vaccinations. Every donor was a Caucasian adult living in Nashville, Tennessee, USA. Blood was collected by leukapheresis, and PBMCs were isolated by Ficoll-Histopaque density gradient centrifugation and then cryopreserved in liquid nitrogen vapor phase. Analytical flow cytometry was used to check the purity and quantity of every magnetically sorted T cell population. Genomic DNA was isolated from every sorted fraction and measured by UV absorbance on a Nanodrop 2000c. Using the deep immunoSEQ assay, TCR CDR3 regions were amplified from genomic DNA by multiplex PCR. Extracted genomic DNA from each cell subset was distributed evenly across all wells of several immunoSEQ 96-well plates, and each plate was treated as a replicate. Each replicate PCR for sorted subsets received about 0.2 ug genomic DNA, equal to tens of thousands of T cell genomes. The purified libraries were quantified using a Qubit 3.0 fluorometer, sized with a Bioanalyzer 2100, and then quantified again using the KAPA Library Quantification kit. Every immunoSEQ 96-well plate was sequenced on a dedicated single-read 150-cycle Illumina NextSeq 550 flow cell. The study's processing was this. Because the immunoSEQ output held only junctional sequences and lacked quality scores, the filtering could not match the filtering applied to full-length reads. To assign V/J genes and CDR3, sequences were annotated against IMGT germline references using PyIR, a Python wrapper for IgBLAST v1.9. Any read was removed if the V/J assignment was weak (E-value above 1e-6), the CDR3 was missing, or the read contained stop codons, out-of-frame junctions, or ambiguous translated residues. A V3J clonotype was defined by an identical inferred V gene, J gene, and CDR3 amino acid sequence. The percentage overlap between two repertoires was calculated by dividing the number of shared unique clonotypes by the size of the smaller repertoire. Three approaches were used to assess repertoire richness: RTK rarefaction, the Chao1 estimator, and Recon v2.1 estimates of unobserved clonotypes. Generation probabilities were computed with OLGA for all TCRbeta clonotypes obtained by the gDNA method from a handful of donors. Imported from immuneACCESS, the table was reduced by TCRdb to in-frame sequences with V and J called. These copies leave out some clones; in studies compared against another copy, an unresolved V gene accounts for under half, and the cause of the remainder is not known. V, J and clone size derive from that table, while D and trimming were established from the DNA sequence. Counted in this sample were about 2.1 million clones; approximately 94% of them appeared once. The top ten clones comprise about 1.5% of the sample.

This TCR was sampled from a man aged 18 to 30 in good health. Some clones in this sample may be carry-over from other donors' samples. Sequencing used naive CD8+ T cells from PBMCs. Taken with the paper, the label for cell subset or site translates to: CD45RA+CCR7+. The chain employs TRBV27 and TRBJ2-7; perhaps TRBD1 is the D gene, with 7 bases matching. The DNA sequence follows: TGTGCCAGCAGCCCGCGGGACAGCTCCTACGAGCAGTACTTC. Translation gives CASSPRDSSYEQYF.